This T cell receptor (beta chain) was identified during a study of blood T cell repertoires in COVID-19. Study information: Sites in the United States, Italy and Spain provided acute and convalescent COVID-19 samples. The analysed material was cDNA or gDNA that came from T cells, B-cell-depleted T cells, or PBMCs.

CDR3 length: 13 residues. The germline gives CDR1 SEHNR, CDR2 FQNEAQ (reference sequence). V was shortened by 3 bases and J by 4 bases, with 9 bases between the two germline ends. Original methodology: The authors estimated nucleated cell counts from reference gene primer amplification. Profiled with immunoSEQ multiplex PCR; TCRdb holds only in-frame clones, not every one. V and J calls and clone size come straight from that table; D and trimming were deduced from the DNA. The sample includes approximately 210,000 clones, 80% to 90% of them seen just once. Material for sequencing was peripheral blood. The sequence was collected from a man aged 30-40 years with active or convalescent COVID-19. The rearrangement uses TRBV7-9 and TRBJ1-2; no clear D. The DNA for the CDR3 is TGTGCCAGCAGCTTTGTCTCTAGCTATGGCTACACCTTC. Translated: CASSFVSSYGYTF.